This TCR beta chain is from a study of blood T cell repertoires in COVID-19. In the original workflow: Using reference gene primer amplification, nucleated cell counts were estimated. The table came from immunoSEQ multiplex PCR; TCRdb's copy has only in-frame clones and leaves some out. That table supplies the V and J calls and clone size; D and trimming were determined from the DNA. The repertoire holds around 130,000 clones, about 82% seen once, with 16% in the top ten. Trimming cost V 1 base and J 7 bases; bases outside gene matches: 10. Germline V gene sequence: CDR1 MGHRA, CDR2 YSYEKL. CDR3 length: 16 residues.

This receptor was identified in a man between 60 and 75 years old with active or convalescent COVID-19. What was sequenced was peripheral blood. The V gene is TRBV4-1, the J gene TRBJ2-7; 10 nucleotides align to TRBD2. The CDR3 sequence: CASSQGSSGRVREQYF. The CDR3 nucleotides read TGCGCCAGCAGCCAAGGGTCAAGCGGGAGGGTTAGGGAGCAGTACTTC.